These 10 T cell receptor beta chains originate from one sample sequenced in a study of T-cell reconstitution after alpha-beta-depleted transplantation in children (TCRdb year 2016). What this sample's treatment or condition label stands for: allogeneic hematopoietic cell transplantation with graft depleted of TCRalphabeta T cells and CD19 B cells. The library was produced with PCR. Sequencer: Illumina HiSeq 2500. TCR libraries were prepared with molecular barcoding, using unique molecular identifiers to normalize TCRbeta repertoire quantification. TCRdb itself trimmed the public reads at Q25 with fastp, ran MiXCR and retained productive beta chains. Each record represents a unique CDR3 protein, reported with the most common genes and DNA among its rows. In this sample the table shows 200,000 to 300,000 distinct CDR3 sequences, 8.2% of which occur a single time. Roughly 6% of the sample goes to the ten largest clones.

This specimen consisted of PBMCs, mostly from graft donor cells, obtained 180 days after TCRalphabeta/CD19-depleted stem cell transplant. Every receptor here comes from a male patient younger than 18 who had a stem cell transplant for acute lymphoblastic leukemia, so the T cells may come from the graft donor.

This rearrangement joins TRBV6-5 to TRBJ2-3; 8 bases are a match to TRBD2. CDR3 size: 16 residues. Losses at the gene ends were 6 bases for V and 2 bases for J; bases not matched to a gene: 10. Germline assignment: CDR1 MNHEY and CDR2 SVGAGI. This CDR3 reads CASSLQLLADTDTQYF. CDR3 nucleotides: TGTGCCAGCAGCCTCCAATTACTAGCGGACACAGATACGCAGTATTTT.

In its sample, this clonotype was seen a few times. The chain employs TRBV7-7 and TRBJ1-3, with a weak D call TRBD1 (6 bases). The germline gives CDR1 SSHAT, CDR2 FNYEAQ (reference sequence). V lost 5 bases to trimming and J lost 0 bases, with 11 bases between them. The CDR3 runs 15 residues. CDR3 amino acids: CASSTRQASGNTIYF. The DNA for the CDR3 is TGTGCCAGCAGCACTCGACAGGCCTCTGGAAACACCATATATTTT.

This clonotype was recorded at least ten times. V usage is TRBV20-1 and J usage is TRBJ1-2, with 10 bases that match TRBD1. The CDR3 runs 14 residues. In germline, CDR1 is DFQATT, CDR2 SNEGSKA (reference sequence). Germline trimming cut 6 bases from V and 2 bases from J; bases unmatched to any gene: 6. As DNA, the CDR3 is TGCAGTGCGACCGGGACAGGGGCGAACTATGGCTACACCTTC. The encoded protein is CSATGTGANYGYTF.

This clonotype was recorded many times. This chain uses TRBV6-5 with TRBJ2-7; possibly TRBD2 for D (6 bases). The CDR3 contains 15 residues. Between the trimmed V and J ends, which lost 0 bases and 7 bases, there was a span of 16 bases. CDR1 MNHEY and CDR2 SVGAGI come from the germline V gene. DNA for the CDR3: TGTGCCAGCAGTTACTCGACCCAGGGAGGTCGAGAGCAGTACTTC. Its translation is CASSYSTQGGREQYF.

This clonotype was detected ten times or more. CDR3 in amino acids: CASSLERRPAYEQYF. The CDR3 DNA sequence: TGTGCCAGCAGCTTGGAAAGACGACCAGCCTACGAGCAGTACTTC. The chain has TRBV11-1 and TRBJ2-7; D gene ambiguous. The germline V gene encodes CDR1 SGHAT and CDR2 FQDESV (reference sequence). V lost 3 bases, J lost 2 bases, and 14 bases lay in between. The CDR3 has 15 amino acids. The whole variable domain, filled in from reference TRBV11-1 and TRBJ2-7, reads EAEVAQSPRYKITEKSQAVAFWCDPISGHATLYWYRQILGQGPELLVQFQDESVVDDSQLPKDRFSAERLKGVDSTLKIQPAELGDSAMYLCASSLERRPAYEQYFGPGTRLTVT.

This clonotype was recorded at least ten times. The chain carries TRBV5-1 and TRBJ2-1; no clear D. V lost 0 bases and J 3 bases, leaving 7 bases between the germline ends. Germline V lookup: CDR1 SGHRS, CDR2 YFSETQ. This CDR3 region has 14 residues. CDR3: CASSLAYGYNEQFF. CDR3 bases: TGCGCCAGCAGCTTGGCCTACGGCTACAATGAGCAGTTCTTC.

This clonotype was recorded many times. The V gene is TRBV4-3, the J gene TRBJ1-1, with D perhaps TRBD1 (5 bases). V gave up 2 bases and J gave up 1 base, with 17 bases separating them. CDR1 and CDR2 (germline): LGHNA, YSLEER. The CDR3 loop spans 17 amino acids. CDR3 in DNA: TGCGCCAGCAGCCAACTCGGTGTGGGGCTTAAGAACACTGAAGCTTTCTTT. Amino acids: CASSQLGVGLKNTEAFF.

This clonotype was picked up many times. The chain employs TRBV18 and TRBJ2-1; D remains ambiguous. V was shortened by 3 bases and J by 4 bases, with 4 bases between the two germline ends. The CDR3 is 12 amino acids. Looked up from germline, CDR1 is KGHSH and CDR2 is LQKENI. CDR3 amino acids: CASSPRYNEQFF. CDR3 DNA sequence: TGTGCCAGCTCACCGCGGTACAATGAGCAGTTCTTC.

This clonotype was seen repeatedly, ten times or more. This chain's CDR3 is CASSGPQGSSYNSPLHF. DNA for the CDR3: TGTGCCAGCAGTGGACCTCAGGGTAGCTCCTATAATTCACCCCTCCACTTT. V and J are TRBV12-3 or TRBV12-4 and TRBJ1-6; TRBD1 is a possible D gene (5 bases). The length of the CDR3 is 17 residues. With 5 bases removed from V and 0 bases from J, the gap between germline ends came to 14 bases.

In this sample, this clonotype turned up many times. The CDR3 spells CASSPSGYSTDTQYF. The CDR3 nucleotides read TGTGCCAGCAGCCCTAGCGGATATAGCACAGATACGCAGTATTTT. The V call is TRBV27, the J call TRBJ2-3; 7 bases fit TRBD2. The CDR3 runs to 15 residues. Germline CDR1 MNHEY, CDR2 SMNVEV (reference sequence). The V segment lost 6 bases and the J segment 0 bases; nucleotides outside the gene matches: 6.